The table lists the clone carrying this T cell receptor beta chain with many counts. Its antigen remains unknown. Germline lookup yields CDR1 SEHNR and CDR2 FQNEAQ (reference sequence). This CDR3 region has 14 residues. With V trimmed by 6 bases and J by 6 bases, 6 bases remained unmatched. TCRdb reprocessed the 5' RACE reads with MiXCR, giving one entry per CDR3 protein. The sample records some 96,000 distinct CDR3 sequences, 4.4% being singletons. This record comes from a study of spatial heterogeneity in lung cancer. Whole-study context: There was a strong correlation between the counts of TCR transcripts measured in tumor regions and a T cell transcriptional module score that was calculated from matched bulk RNA-seq.

The time point was: sample taken at primary tumor resection. The donor group consisted of approximately 77 patients who had untreated, early-stage non-small cell lung cancer. Study findings and constraints: In tumors, expanded intratumoral alpha and beta TCR counts tracked mutation counts.

The sample in question was lung tumor tissue, obtained at surgery. The sequence came from a male donor with early-stage non-small cell lung cancer. V is TRBV7-9 and J is TRBJ2-3, with 10 nucleotides matching TRBD2. The CDR3 reads CASSSSGGSDTQYF. CDR3 sequence (DNA): TGTGCCAGCAGTTCTAGCGGGGGCAGCGATACGCAGTATTTT.